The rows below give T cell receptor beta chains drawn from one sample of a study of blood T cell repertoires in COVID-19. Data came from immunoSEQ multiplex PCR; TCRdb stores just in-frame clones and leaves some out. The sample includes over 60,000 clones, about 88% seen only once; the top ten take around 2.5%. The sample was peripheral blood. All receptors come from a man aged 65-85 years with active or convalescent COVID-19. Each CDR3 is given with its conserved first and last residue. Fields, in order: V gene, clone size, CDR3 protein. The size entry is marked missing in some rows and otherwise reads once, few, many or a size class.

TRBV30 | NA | CAWSLGQLSGANVLTF
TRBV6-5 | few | CASSPTGPNTEAFF
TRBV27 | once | CASSPVTGATDTQYF
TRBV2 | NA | CASNRGHTDTQYF
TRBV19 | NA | CASSMYLGASYEQYF
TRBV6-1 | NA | CASSDQGAIEAFF
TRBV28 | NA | CASRDRGPQPQHF
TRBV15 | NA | CATSSEQAGTYEQYF
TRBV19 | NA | CASSYGTGGHQPQHF
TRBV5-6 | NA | CASSAPGGPLDEQFF
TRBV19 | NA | CASSRGDTGDYGYTF
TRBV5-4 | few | CASSYGTSGYNEQFF
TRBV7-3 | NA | CASSKDRGSNTGELFF
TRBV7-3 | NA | CASSLTGGRSYEQYF
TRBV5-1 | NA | CASSLSQGPGNTIYF
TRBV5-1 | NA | CASSLAPRGNTNYGYTF
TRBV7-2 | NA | CASSSPGQNTEAFF
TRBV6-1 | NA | CASSELAGYSNQPQHF
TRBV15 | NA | CATSGETGGIGELFF
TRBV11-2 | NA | CASSLFGDRGLYTGELFF
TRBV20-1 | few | CSASEVYGYKQFF
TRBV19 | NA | CASSFPSSGSEVYEQYF
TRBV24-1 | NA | CATRTNGGNNEQFF
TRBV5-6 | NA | CASSFGEVNTEAFF
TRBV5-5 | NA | CASSLRVNTGELFF
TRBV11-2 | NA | CASSIRASGRTGPTDTQYF
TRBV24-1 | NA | CATSTGEGNEKLFF
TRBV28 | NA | CASSSTGATNEKLFF
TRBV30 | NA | CACPRGGKLFF
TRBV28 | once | CASSFSRQPSYEQYF
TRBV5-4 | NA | CASSYRLAGAMETQYF
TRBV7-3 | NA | CASSLLVSSYNEQFF